These 16 T cell receptor beta chains share one sample of origin, sequenced in a study of PD-1 blockade in classical Hodgkin lymphoma. Autologous stem cell transplantation was followed by relapse in every patient, and brentuximab vedotin exposure varied. Out of thawed PBMCs, magnetic negative selection purified CD4+ T cells. Using immunoSEQ multiplex PCR, the repertoire was profiled, and TCRdb retains in-frame clones only, with some absent. The sample holds 15,000 to 20,000 clones; around 81% are singletons and the top ten take 1%. The sample was CD4+ T cells from blood, taken at baseline. The receptors come from a human donor with classical Hodgkin lymphoma.

V is TRBV29-1 and J is TRBJ2-5; unclear D gene. This CDR3 spans 12 amino acids. Germline V lookup: CDR1 SQVTM, CDR2 ANQGSEA. V dropped 7 bases and J dropped 0 bases, with 9 bases sitting between them. CDR3 in amino acids: CSAAQDQETQYF. The CDR3 nucleotides read TGCAGCGCCGCCCAAGACCAAGAGACCCAGTACTTC.

The V call is TRBV6-1, the J call TRBJ2-6; 7 bases map to TRBD1. Trimming took 4 bases from V and 0 from J; bases not matched to a gene: 6. The CDR3 consists of 17 residues. Germline lookup yields CDR1 MNHNS and CDR2 SASEGT. CDR3 DNA: TGTGCCAGCAGTGGACGGACAGGCCACTCTGGGGCCAACGTCCTGACTTTC. This gives the protein CASSGRTGHSGANVLTF.

Only a few counts were recorded for this clone. The chain couples TRBV12-2 to TRBJ1-5; the DNA was not compared with TRBD1, the D call given in the table. TRBV12-2 is given as a pseudogene. CDR3 length: 17 residues. The CDR3 is CASRQTDRGLVDQPQHF. Here the CDR3 DNA reads TGTGCAAGTCGCCAGACGGACAGGGGGCTAGTAGATCAGCCCCAGCATTTT.

The chain uses TRBV18 and TRBJ2-2, with 8 positions matching TRBD1. After removal of 3 bases from V and 3 bases from J, the junction contained 9 bases not matched to a gene. The CDR3 covers 17 residues. Germline CDR1 is KGHSH and CDR2 is LQKENI. The CDR3: CASSPYPGGHYTGELFF. In nucleotides, the CDR3 is TGTGCCAGCTCACCTTACCCAGGGGGCCACTACACCGGGGAGCTGTTTTTT.

The chain recombines TRBV19 with TRBJ1-2; 10 bases fit TRBD1. V lost 8 bases, J lost 5 bases, and 5 bases stayed unmatched. The V gene's germline CDR1 is LNHDA and CDR2 SQIVND (reference sequence). CDR3 length: 13 amino acids. The CDR3 here is CASDRGPGYGYTF. DNA of the CDR3: TGTGCCAGTGACAGGGGGCCTGGGTATGGCTACACCTTC. The full variable domain, rest sourced from reference TRBV19 and TRBJ1-2, is DGGITQSPKYLFRKEGQNVTLSCEQNLNHDAMYWYRQDPGQGLRLIYYSQIVNDFQKGDIAEGYSVSREKKESFPLTVTSAQKNPTAFYLCASDRGPGYGYTFGSGTRLTVV.

The V and J genes are TRBV19 and TRBJ1-2; D is possibly TRBD1 (5 bases). Germline V gene data show CDR1 as LNHDA and CDR2 as SQIVND (reference sequence). The CDR3 sequence is 16 residues long. Trimming took off 4 bases at V and 5 bases at J, with 20 bases between the two ends. As DNA, the CDR3 is TGTGCCAGTAGTAGTTTCTCGGGCAGGGAGAGGTATGGCTACACCTTC. It is translated as CASSSFSGRERYGYTF. Full variable domain (outside the CDR3, taken from reference TRBV19 and TRBJ1-2): DGGITQSPKYLFRKEGQNVTLSCEQNLNHDAMYWYRQDPGQGLRLIYYSQIVNDFQKGDIAEGYSVSREKKESFPLTVTSAQKNPTAFYLCASSSFSGRERYGYTFGSGTRLTVV.

The rearrangement links TRBV6-1 to TRBJ2-2, with D perhaps matching TRBD1 (6 bases). In germline, CDR1 is MNHNS, CDR2 SASEGT. Trimming removed 7 bases at V and 0 bases at J, with 12 bases between. This CDR3 region has 15 residues. The CDR3 sequence is CASIGAGANTGELFF. In nucleotides, the CDR3 is TGTGCCAGCATTGGGGCAGGGGCGAACACCGGGGAGCTGTTTTTT.

This clone was seen once. The chain has TRBV6-5 and TRBJ2-5, with 7 bases identical to TRBD1. Per germline, CDR1 MNHEY and CDR2 SVGAGI. The length of the CDR3 is 16 residues. After removal of 2 bases from V and 7 bases from J, the junction contained 13 bases not matched to a gene. The CDR3 coding sequence is TGTGCCAGCAGTTACGACAGGGTGGGTGCCTTGGGGACCCAGTACTTC. Translation gives CASSYDRVGALGTQYF.

This clone was observed a handful of times. This chain uses TRBV6-5 with TRBJ1-5; 7 bases line up with TRBD1. The CDR3 totals 14 residues. The V gene's germline CDR1 is MNHEY and CDR2 SVGAGI. Losses at the gene ends were 6 bases for V and 5 bases for J; bases not matched to a gene: 7. In DNA form, the CDR3 reads TGTGCCAGCAGCAGACAGGGTTTCGATCAGCCCCAGCATTTT. Translation gives CASSRQGFDQPQHF.

The chain has TRBV6-5 and TRBJ2-1; D is ambiguous. This CDR3 has 12 residues. The V end lost 5 bases, the J end lost 12 bases, and 14 bases lay between the germline ends. Germline CDR1 MNHEY, CDR2 SVGAGI. CDR3 in amino acids: CASSLSGQGQFF. DNA of the CDR3: TGTGCCAGCAGTCTCTCGGGTCAAGGGCAGTTCTTC.

The gene calls are TRBV11-2 and TRBJ2-1; 7 bases are shared with TRBD1. J gave up 5 bases and V 8 bases, and 15 bases lay outside the gene matches. The CDR3 sequence is 16 residues long. The V gene's germline CDR1 is SGHAT and CDR2 FQNNGV. The CDR3 DNA follows: TGTGCCAGCCTTTTTACAGGGGATGGGATAGACAATGAGCAGTTCTTC. Protein sequence: CASLFTGDGIDNEQFF.

As to this clone: Germline is not matched at one junction end, which may reflect a read error. The V gene is TRBV29-1, the J gene TRBJ1-4; D unresolved. This CDR3 has 11 residues. The germline CDR1 and CDR2 sequences are SQVTM and ANQGSEA. In DNA, the CDR3 is TGCAGCGTTGAAGGTACCTTTGGCAGAATTTTT. This codes for CSVEGTFGRIF. Complete variable domain (other parts from reference TRBV29-1 and TRBJ1-4): SAVISQKPSRDICQRGTSLTIQCQVDSQVTMMFWYRQQPGQSLTLIATANQGSEATYESGFVIDKFPISRPNLTFSTLTVSNMSPEDSSIYLCSVEGTFGRIFGSGTQLSVL.

V is TRBV18 and J is TRBJ2-3; 12 bases are a match to TRBD2. The ends lost 4 bases at V and 4 bases at J; junction bases unmatched: 6. Germline lookup yields CDR1 KGHSH and CDR2 LQKENI. There are 16 residues in the CDR3. CDR3 sequence reads: CASSLTTSGGADTQYF. The CDR3, as DNA: TGTGCCAGCTCACTTACGACTAGCGGGGGTGCAGATACGCAGTATTTT.

V and J are TRBV30 and TRBJ2-3; no clear D gene. The CDR3 is 11 residues long. Germline V lookup: CDR1 GTSNPN, CDR2 SVGIG (reference sequence). Trimming removed 4 bases from V and 4 bases from J, with 6 bases in between. Here the CDR3 reads CAWKGADTQYF. The CDR3 nucleotides are TGTGCCTGGAAGGGCGCAGATACGCAGTATTTT. Looking up the rest from reference TRBV30 and TRBJ2-3 gives the full variable domain: SQTIHQWPATLVQPVGSPLSLECTVEGTSNPNLYWYRQAAGRGLQLLFYSVGIGQISSEVPQNLSASRPQDRQFILSSKKLLLSDSGFYLCAWKGADTQYFGPGTRLTVL.

CDR3 protein: CAWNSGTYEQYF. The CDR3 DNA follows: TGTGCCTGGAATAGCGGGACCTACGAGCAGTACTTC. The V and J genes are TRBV30 and TRBJ2-7; the match to TRBD2 covers 8 bases. CDR3 length: 12 residues. V dropped 4 bases and J dropped 2; count of bases not matched to a gene: 1. CDR1 is GTSNPN, CDR2 SVGIG, per germline (reference sequence).

The chain combines TRBV5-1 with TRBJ2-6, with D possibly matching TRBD2 (5 bases). The germline V and J ends were trimmed by 4 bases and 0 bases, with 11 bases remaining between them. Germline V gene sequence: CDR1 SGHRS, CDR2 YFSETQ. This CDR3 region has 16 residues. The CDR3, as DNA: TGCGCCAGCAGCGAGGGTCTATCCTCTGGGGCCAACGTCCTGACTTTC. Translating gives CASSEGLSSGANVLTF.